The T cell receptor beta chain under discussion was sequenced for a study of Graves' ophthalmopathy and Graves' hyperthyroidism. Study results and limitations: Sensitivity reached 87.88% and specificity roughly 76% for a 13-signature model separating ophthalmopathy from stable hyperthyroidism.

Regarding this clonotype: No antigen is known for it.

Transcripts of RNA were the source for amplifying TCR beta CDR3 regions. First-round RT-PCR relied on HTBI primers, and a second-round multiplex PCR came next. One entry per CDR3 protein, called by TCRdb with MiXCR from the multiplex PCR reads. The data show 500,000 to 800,000 distinct CDR3 sequences, 35% to 50% seen once. Losses at the gene ends were 5 bases for V and 8 bases for J; bases not matched to a gene: 3. CDR1 is LNHNV, CDR2 YYDKDF, per germline (reference sequence). The CDR3 totals 12 residues. Uncontrolled infections, other autoimmune diseases, pregnancy or lactation barred patients from enrollment.

Sequences were obtained from peripheral blood. This rearrangement joins TRBV15 to TRBJ1-2; the match to TRBD1 covers 9 bases. This receptor was obtained from an adult man with Graves' ophthalmopathy. CDR3: CATSGGQGGYTF. The DNA for the CDR3 is TGTGCCACCAGCGGGGGACAGGGAGGCTACACCTTC.